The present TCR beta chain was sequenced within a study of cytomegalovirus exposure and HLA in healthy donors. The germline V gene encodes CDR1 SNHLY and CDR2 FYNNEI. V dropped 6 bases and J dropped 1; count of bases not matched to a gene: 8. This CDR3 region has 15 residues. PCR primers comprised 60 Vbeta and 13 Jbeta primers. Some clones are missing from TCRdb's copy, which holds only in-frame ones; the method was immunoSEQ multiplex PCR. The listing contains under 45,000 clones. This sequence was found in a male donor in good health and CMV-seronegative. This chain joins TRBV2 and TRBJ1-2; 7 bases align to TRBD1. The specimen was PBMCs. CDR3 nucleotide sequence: TGTGCCAGCAGGGTACAGGGGACCCTTAACTATGGCTACACCTTC. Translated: CASRVQGTLNYGYTF.